What follows are 6 T cell receptor beta chains derived from one specimen sequenced in a study of liver allograft versus peripheral blood T cells (dated by TCRdb to 2020 to 2021). Study-wide context: In liver transplant recipients, the study looked at T cell receptor repertoires in the peripheral blood and set them against the repertoires found within the transplanted livers.

The reads were generated on an Illumina MiSeq. TCRdb ran its own pipeline on the public reads, namely fastp trimming at Q25 and MiXCR clone calling, and kept in-frame beta chains. Rows matching on CDR3 protein sequence are summarized as one entry with the most common DNA and genes. The sample data list under 4,500 distinct CDR3 sequences, and approximately 15% of these were observed just once. The ten largest clones capture under 25% of the sample. The receptors were gathered from a human patient who had a liver transplant. Because of the transplant, the T cells may be the graft donor's rather than the patient's own.

The V gene is TRBV12-3 or TRBV12-4, the J gene TRBJ1-2; D is perhaps TRBD1 (6 bases). This CDR3 has 15 residues. Trimming took off 5 bases at V and 8 bases at J, with 21 bases between the two ends. The CDR3 spells CASSPGGLGREGYTF. The CDR3 nucleotides are TGTGCCAGCAGTCCTGGGGGGCTCGGACGGGAGGGCTACACCTTC.

Points on this clonotype: A single base separates this from a much larger clone, so it may be a read error. The chain joins TRBV19 to TRBJ2-1; TRBD2 matches at 7 bases. The CDR3 runs to 16 residues. Germline lookup yields CDR1 LNHDA and CDR2 SQIVND (reference sequence). The V segment lost 5 bases and the J segment 8 bases; nucleotides outside the gene matches: 15. For the CDR3, the DNA is TGTGCCAGTAGTCCCCCTGGGAGCGGGGTTTTCGATGAGCAGTTCTTC. This encodes CASSPPGSGVFDEQFF.

This clonotype rates as medium-sized. The V gene is TRBV7-9, the J gene TRBJ1-1, with D possibly TRBD1 on 5 matching bases. This CDR3 has 14 residues. The V gene lost 3 bases and the J gene lost 1 base, with 9 bases spanning the gap. Germline V gene data show CDR1 as SEHNR and CDR2 as FQNEAQ (reference sequence). The CDR3 protein is CASSFETENTEAFF. CDR3 in DNA: TGTGCCAGCAGCTTCGAGACAGAGAACACTGAAGCTTTCTTT. The whole variable domain, remainder taken from reference TRBV7-9 and TRBJ1-1, is DTGVSQNPRHKITKRGQNVTFRCDPISEHNRLYWYRQTLGQGPEFLTYFQNEAQLEKSRLLSDRFSAERPKGSFSTLEIQRTEQGDSAMYLCASSFETENTEAFFGQGTRLTVV.

The chain combines TRBV11-2 with TRBJ1-4; 12 nucleotides match TRBD1. The V and J ends lost 1 base and 8 bases, in that order; junction bases with no gene match: 11. The CDR3 has 18 residues. Germline CDR1 SGHAT, CDR2 FQNNGV. The CDR3 loop reads CASSLGGGQGARREKLFF. The DNA for the CDR3 is TGTGCCAGCAGCTTAGGAGGGGGACAGGGGGCCAGGAGGGAAAAACTGTTTTTT.

This clonotype came up a few times. The rearrangement joins TRBV30 to TRBJ1-2, with unresolved D. There are 13 residues in the CDR3. Germline lookup yields CDR1 GTSNPN and CDR2 SVGIG (reference sequence). Trimming removed 2 bases from V and 5 bases from J, with 12 bases in between. For the CDR3, the DNA is TGTGCCTGGAGTCTCTCTCCTGGGTATGGCTACACCTTC. Protein sequence: CAWSLSPGYGYTF.

This clonotype is medium-sized by share. The V gene is TRBV7-9, the J gene TRBJ1-3; TRBD1 is a possible D gene (6 bases). Trimming stripped 2 bases from V and 4 bases from J, with 12 bases between. CDR3 length: 15 amino acids. Germline assignment: CDR1 SEHNR and CDR2 FQNEAQ (reference sequence). CDR3 nucleotide sequence: TGTGCCAGCAGCTTAAACAGGGAGTCAGGAAACACCATATATTTT. Amino acids: CASSLNRESGNTIYF.